This T cell receptor delta chain was observed in a study of γδ T cells in repeated Plasmodium falciparum infection. Study information: Four controlled malaria infections with P. falciparum NF54 spanned roughly 97 weeks.

Per the germline V gene, CDR1 is TSWWSYY and CDR2 is QGS. The CDR3 length is 20 residues. Gammadelta T cells were flow-sorted from PBMC into Vgamma9/Vdelta2+ and Vdelta2-negative populations for bulk analysis. About this clone: Given a far larger clone just one base away, this is likely a sequencing read error. Other nucleotide sequences in the sample specify the same CDR3.

Sequencing covered both gamma and delta TCR chains per sample. TCRdb reanalysed the multiplex PCR reads with CATT. The sample has some 100,000 delta-chain clones, almost 1.5% seen once. The sequence was obtained from a pool of human donors (malaria-infected and uninfected, not separated). Sequencing was done on a sample of gamma-delta T cells from blood. The genes are TRDV1 and TRDJ1; TRDD3 matches 10 bases. The J gene was missing in TCRdb and was found by matching the end of the DNA to germline. The CDR3 protein is CALGGAHGLGDTRGADKLIF. Here the CDR3 DNA reads TGTGCCCTTGGGGGAGCCCATGGGTTGGGGGATACAAGAGGTGCCGATAAACTCATCTTT.